The present T cell receptor (beta chain) was sequenced within a study of shared clonotypes between healthy human individuals. Here immunoSEQ multiplex PCR was the method, and the copy in TCRdb shows in-frame clones only, minus some. This sample carries roughly 530,000 clones, 90% to 96% of them seen once, and the ten largest clones take 0.055% to 0.075%. Trimming pared 2 bases from V and 0 bases from J, leaving 7 bases between. The length of the CDR3 is 14 residues. Per germline, CDR1 SGHDT and CDR2 YYEEEE. Sequenced: naive CD4+ T cells sorted from blood. Subset of the sample: CD45RA+ positively selected. V and J are TRBV5-6 and TRBJ2-3; D gene unclear. The receptor was isolated from a woman aged 25 to 39 in good health. CDR3 bases: TGTGCCAGCAGCTTTCGGATTAGCACAGATACGCAGTATTTT. Translated: CASSFRISTDTQYF.